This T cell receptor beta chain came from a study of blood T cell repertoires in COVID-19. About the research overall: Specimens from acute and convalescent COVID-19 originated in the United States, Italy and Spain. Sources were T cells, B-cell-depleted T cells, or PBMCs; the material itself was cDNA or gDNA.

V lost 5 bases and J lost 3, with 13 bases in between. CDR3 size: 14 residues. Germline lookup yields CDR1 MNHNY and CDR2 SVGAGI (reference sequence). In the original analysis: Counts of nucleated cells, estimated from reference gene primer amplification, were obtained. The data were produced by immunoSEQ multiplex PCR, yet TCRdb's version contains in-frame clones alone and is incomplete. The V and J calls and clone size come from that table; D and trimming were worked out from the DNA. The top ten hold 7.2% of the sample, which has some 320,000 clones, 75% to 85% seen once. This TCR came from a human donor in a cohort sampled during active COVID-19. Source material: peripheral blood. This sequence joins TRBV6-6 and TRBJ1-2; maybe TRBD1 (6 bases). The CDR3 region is CASSDTGLDYGYTF. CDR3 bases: TGTGCCAGCAGTGACACAGGGCTGGACTATGGCTACACCTTC.